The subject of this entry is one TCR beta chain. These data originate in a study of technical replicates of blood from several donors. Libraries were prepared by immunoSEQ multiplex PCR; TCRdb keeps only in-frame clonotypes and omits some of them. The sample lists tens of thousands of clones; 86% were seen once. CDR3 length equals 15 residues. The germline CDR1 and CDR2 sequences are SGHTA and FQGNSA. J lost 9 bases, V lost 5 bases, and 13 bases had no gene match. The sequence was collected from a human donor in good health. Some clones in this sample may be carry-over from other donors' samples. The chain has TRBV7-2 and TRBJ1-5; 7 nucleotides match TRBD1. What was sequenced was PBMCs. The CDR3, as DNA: TGTGCCAGCAGCCTAGAGCGGGCAGGGGGTGCGCCCCAGCATTTT. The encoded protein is CASSLERAGGAPQHF.